This entry lists 28 T cell receptor beta chains sequenced from one sample in a study of blood T cell repertoires in COVID-19. Sequencing was performed with immunoSEQ multiplex PCR; in TCRdb, only in-frame clones are kept and a portion is missing. This table holds roughly 400,000 clones, more than 75% found once. The sequenced sample was PBMCs or T cells enriched from blood (not recorded which). The receptors here all came from a woman in her 50s who had recovered from COVID-19.

The chain links TRBV5-4 to TRBJ2-1, with 8 positions matching TRBD2. J lost 2 bases, V lost 0 bases, and 4 bases had no gene match. This CDR3 is 16 amino acids long. Germline assignment: CDR1 SGHNT and CDR2 YYREEE (reference sequence). The CDR3 DNA reads as TGTGCCAGCAGCTTGGATCCGGGGGGGACCTACAATGAGCAGTTCTTC. Its translation is CASSLDPGGTYNEQFF.

About this clone itself: The sample carries other DNA sequences with the same CDR3. The rearrangement links TRBV18 to TRBJ2-5, with a possible D match to TRBD2 (6 bases). V was cut by 6 bases and J by 5 bases, with 7 bases left in between. From germline, CDR1 is KGHSH and CDR2 LQKENI. This CDR3 contains 11 residues. The CDR3 reads CASSRGETQYF. The CDR3, as DNA: TGTGCCAGCTCCCGGGGGGAGACCCAGTACTTC.

Regarding this clone: The sample carries other DNA sequences with the same CDR3. The chain links TRBV19 to TRBJ1-1; D may be TRBD1 (6 bases). CDR3 length equals 15 residues. Germline CDR1 reads LNHDA; CDR2 reads SQIVND (reference sequence). V gave up 3 bases and J gave up 2 bases, with 13 bases separating them. CDR3 coding DNA: TGTGCCAGTAGTATGTCTGGGGGCGGCAACACTGAAGCTTTCTTT. It translates to CASSMSGGGNTEAFF.

The J gene is TRBJ1-2, the V gene TRBV10-3, with a tentative D call TRBD1 (5 bases). The CDR3 is made up of 14 amino acids. Germline values: CDR1 ENHRY, CDR2 SYGVKD. V lost 0 bases to trimming and J lost 0 bases, with 5 bases between them. DNA for the CDR3: TGTGCCATCAGTGAGTCGACAGCTAACTATGGCTACACCTTC. It codes for CAISESTANYGYTF.

The CDR3 sequence: CASSDVGFEQYF. CDR3 coding DNA: TGTGCCAGCAGTGATGTCGGTTTCGAGCAGTACTTC. This chain joins TRBV2 and TRBJ2-7; D is undetermined. This CDR3 spans 12 amino acids. Trimming left V 3 bases short and J 6 bases short, with 9 bases between. The germline CDR1 and CDR2 sequences are SNHLY and FYNNEI.

The V call is TRBV12-5, the J call TRBJ2-1; 9 positions match TRBD2. Per the germline V gene, CDR1 is LGHNT and CDR2 is FRNRAP. CDR3 length: 15 residues. The junction had 5 bases not matched to a gene; V was cut back by 1 base and J by 7 bases. This CDR3 is CASGLEAGGRNEQFF. The CDR3 DNA follows: TGTGCTAGTGGTTTGGAAGCGGGGGGTCGGAATGAGCAGTTCTTC.

This CDR3 reads CAISEENSGNTIYF. The CDR3 DNA reads as TGTGCCATCAGTGAAGAGAACTCTGGAAACACCATATATTTT. The chain recombines TRBV10-3 with TRBJ1-3, with D unclear. Trimming took off 3 bases at V and 0 bases at J, with 6 bases between the two ends. This CDR3 has 14 amino acids. Germline assignment: CDR1 ENHRY and CDR2 SYGVKD.

A few counts support this clone. The rearrangement joins TRBV7-2 to TRBJ1-1; D possibly corresponds to TRBD1 (6 bases). There are 14 residues in the CDR3. The ends were cut back, 4 bases at V and 1 base at J, with 10 bases in the middle. CDR1 and CDR2 (germline): SGHTA, FQGNSA. The CDR3 bases are TGTGCCAGCAGCTGGGACACCAAGAACACTGAAGCTTTCTTT. Translating gives CASSWDTKNTEAFF.

The chain is built from TRBV7-2 and TRBJ2-3; the D is unclear. The CDR3 is 15 residues long. Germline CDR1 is SGHTA and CDR2 is FQGNSA. V gave up 7 bases and J gave up 4 bases, with 18 bases separating them. The CDR3 here is CASTSDGGSADTQYF. DNA of the CDR3: TGTGCCAGCACCTCCGACGGTGGCAGCGCAGATACGCAGTATTTT.

The rearrangement uses TRBV28 and TRBJ1-4, with 10 bases aligning to TRBD1. CDR3 length: 18 residues. From germline, CDR1 is MDHEN and CDR2 SYDVKM. The J segment lost 3 bases and the V segment lost 4 bases, leaving 11 bases of the junction unmatched. The DNA of the CDR3 is TGTGCCAGCAGTTCATCCGGACAGGGGGTTAGGCCTAATGAAAAACTGTTTTTT. Translated, it gives CASSSSGQGVRPNEKLFF.

The rearrangement links TRBV27 to TRBJ2-1, with TRBD2 identical over 7 bases. Trimming took 1 base from V and 1 from J; bases not matched to a gene: 1. The CDR3 is 15 residues long. Germline CDR1 MNHEY, CDR2 SMNVEV (reference sequence). This CDR3 reads CASSLWGGSYNEQFF. The DNA of the CDR3 is TGTGCCAGCAGTTTATGGGGGGGTTCCTACAATGAGCAGTTCTTC.

The J gene is TRBJ1-5, the V gene TRBV30; D is perhaps TRBD1 (5 bases). Between the trimmed V and J ends, which lost 4 bases and 7 bases, there was a span of 14 bases. The CDR3 length is 13 residues. Germline-derived CDR1 and CDR2 are GTSNPN and SVGIG (reference sequence). CDR3 residues: CAWTIGGGQPQHF. For the CDR3, the DNA is TGTGCCTGGACAATTGGCGGGGGACAGCCCCAGCATTTT.

The V and J genes are TRBV5-1 and TRBJ1-1; 7 bases are shared with TRBD1. After removal of 0 bases from V and 3 bases from J, the junction contained 8 bases not matched to a gene. This CDR3 comprises 16 residues. Germline assignment: CDR1 SGHRS and CDR2 YFSETQ. CDR3 sequence: CASSLGLGTDDTEAFF. CDR3 nucleotide sequence: TGCGCCAGCAGCTTGGGACTCGGGACAGATGACACTGAAGCTTTCTTT.

The CDR3 is CASRPLGQIYNSPLHF. The CDR3 DNA follows: TGTGCCAGCAGGCCCCTGGGACAGATCTATAATTCACCCCTCCACTTT. This chain connects TRBV25-1 to TRBJ1-6; 7 nucleotides align to TRBD1. The CDR3 loop spans 16 amino acids. V shed 6 bases and J 3 bases; nucleotides not matched to a gene: 8. The germline gives CDR1 MGHDK, CDR2 SYGVNS.

CDR3 nucleotide sequence: TGTGCCACCAGTCCGGGGGTGAACTCCTACGAGCAGTACTTC. This encodes CATSPGVNSYEQYF. The V gene is TRBV24-1, the J gene TRBJ2-7; D is perhaps TRBD2 (6 bases). CDR1 and CDR2 (germline): KGHDR, SFDVKD. This CDR3 has 14 residues. V was clipped by 6 bases and J by 0 bases, with 11 bases between them.

V gene TRBV11-3 combines with J gene TRBJ2-1; 7 bases map to TRBD1. V gave up 5 bases and J gave up 4 bases; unmatched junction bases: 2. The germline CDR1 and CDR2 sequences are SGHNT and YENEEA. The length of the CDR3 is 13 residues. CDR3 residues: CASSLQGYNEQFF. The CDR3 nucleotides are TGTGCCAGCAGCCTACAGGGGTACAATGAGCAGTTCTTC.

The gene calls are TRBV18 and TRBJ2-1; tentative D call: TRBD1 (5 bases). CDR3 length equals 15 residues. The V end was cut by 6 bases, the J end by 7 bases, with 19 bases between. The germline V gene has CDR1 KGHSH and CDR2 LQKENI. CDR3 DNA: TGTGCCAGCTCTGGGGTAACAGGCCCGAAGAATGAGCAGTTCTTC. Residues: CASSGVTGPKNEQFF. Together with reference TRBV18 and TRBJ2-1, the CDR3 gives the full variable domain: NAGVMQNPRHLVRRRGQEARLRCSPMKGHSHVYWYRQLPEEGLKFMVYLQKENIIDESGMPKERFSAEFPKEGPSILRIQQVVRGDSAAYFCASSGVTGPKNEQFFGPGTRLTVL.

The genes are TRBV30 and TRBJ1-2; D gene ambiguous. CDR3 size: 13 residues. V was cut by 3 bases and J by 5 bases, with 13 bases left in between. CDR1 GTSNPN and CDR2 SVGIG come from the germline V gene (reference sequence). The CDR3 DNA sequence: TGTGCCTGGAGAAGTCTAGGAGATTATGGCTACACCTTC. This sequence encodes CAWRSLGDYGYTF.

The rearrangement uses TRBV7-6 and TRBJ2-1, with 9 positions matching TRBD1. Germline assignment: CDR1 SGHVS and CDR2 FNYEAQ. Trimming cost V 5 bases and J 7 bases; bases outside gene matches: 9. This CDR3 has 15 amino acids. The chain's CDR3 is CASSRNRGQGNEQFF. The CDR3 DNA sequence: TGTGCCAGCAGCCGAAACAGGGGGCAGGGGAATGAGCAGTTCTTC.

This clone was observed a single time. The V and J genes are TRBV5-6 and TRBJ1-2; D is perhaps TRBD1 (6 bases). The CDR3 is made up of 11 amino acids. The V and J ends lost 4 bases and 14 bases respectively, with 15 bases between them. Germline V gene data show CDR1 as SGHDT and CDR2 as YYEEEE. In DNA, the CDR3 is TGTGCCAGCAGCGTTACCGGGACAAAAACCTTC. It is translated as CASSVTGTKTF.

The gene calls are TRBV2 and TRBJ1-1, with D perhaps TRBD1 (5 bases). The ends were cut back, 7 bases at V and 4 bases at J, with 16 bases in the middle. The V gene's germline CDR1 is SNHLY and CDR2 FYNNEI. The CDR3 length is 14 residues. CDR3 sequence (DNA): TGTGCCAGCAAGTCAGGGCCTGGTGGCACTGAAGCTTTCTTT. Amino acids: CASKSGPGGTEAFF.

The gene calls are TRBV20-1 and TRBJ2-3, with D hard to call. Trimming left V 7 bases short and J 5 bases short, with 10 bases between. Germline V gene lookup returns CDR1 DFQATT and CDR2 SNEGSKA (reference sequence). CDR3 length: 11 amino acids. CDR3 in amino acids: CSVLGRDTQYF. As DNA, the CDR3 is TGCAGTGTCCTGGGCAGAGATACGCAGTATTTT.

The genes are TRBV18 and TRBJ1-1, with D uncertain. The V gene lost 6 bases and the J gene lost 2 bases, with 13 bases spanning the gap. The CDR3 totals 14 residues. Germline-derived CDR1 and CDR2 are KGHSH and LQKENI. The CDR3 here is CASSGAGVNTEAFF. In DNA form, the CDR3 reads TGTGCCAGCTCCGGCGCGGGAGTTAACACTGAAGCTTTCTTT.

In this sample, this clone turned up a few times. The V and J genes are TRBV7-9 and TRBJ1-6, with TRBD1 identical over 9 bases. Per germline, CDR1 SEHNR and CDR2 FQNEAQ (reference sequence). After removal of 4 bases from V and 9 bases from J, the junction contained 7 bases not matched to a gene. The length of the CDR3 is 15 residues. The DNA for the CDR3 is TGTGCCAGCAGCTATACGGGACAGGGAGGTTCACCCCTCCACTTT. Translation gives CASSYTGQGGSPLHF.

This chain uses TRBV5-8 with TRBJ1-1, with D tentatively TRBD1 (6 bases). Germline values: CDR1 SGHTS, CDR2 YDEGEE. This CDR3 spans 12 amino acids. Trimming removed 4 bases from V and 8 bases from J, with 12 bases in between. The CDR3 DNA sequence: TGTGCCAGCAGCCGGACAGAAATCGAAGCTTTCTTT. Protein product: CASSRTEIEAFF. Supplemented by reference TRBV5-8 and TRBJ1-1, the full variable domain reads EAGVTQSPTHLIKTRGQQATLRCSPISGHTSVYWYQQALGLGLQFLLWYDEGEERNRGNFPPRFSGRQFPNYSSELNVNALELEDSALYLCASSRTEIEAFFGQGTRLTVV.

This rearrangement joins TRBV20-1 to TRBJ2-7; 7 bases agree with TRBD1. CDR1 is DFQATT, CDR2 SNEGSKA, per germline (reference sequence). The CDR3 runs 14 residues. V gave up 3 bases and J gave up 7 bases; unmatched junction bases: 12. As DNA, the CDR3 is TGCAGTGCTAGTCTCGGGACAGCCAAGGGGGAGCAGTACTTC. This gives the protein CSASLGTAKGEQYF.

V gene TRBV7-2 combines with J gene TRBJ1-1; 8 nucleotides align to TRBD1. CDR3 length: 15 residues. CDR1 and CDR2 (germline): SGHTA, FQGNSA. The junction had 8 bases not matched to a gene; V was cut back by 7 bases and J by 1 base. CDR3 protein: CASNDRGMRNTEAFF. The DNA for the CDR3 is TGTGCCAGCAACGACAGGGGCATGCGGAACACTGAAGCTTTCTTT.

The rearrangement links TRBV18 to TRBJ2-2; 9 bases align to TRBD1. The V gene's germline CDR1 is KGHSH and CDR2 LQKENI. CDR3 size: 16 residues. V was pared by 2 bases and J by 0 bases, with 1 base of the junction left unmatched. CDR3 DNA: TGTGCCAGCTCACCAGGGACAGGGCCGAACACCGGGGAGCTGTTTTTT. Translation gives CASSPGTGPNTGELFF.